These 22 T cell receptor beta chains came from one sample sequenced in a study of OX40 agonist ivuxolimab in advanced cancers. Sequencing used immunoSEQ multiplex PCR; TCRdb keeps in-frame clones, though not all of them. Here the sample spans tens of thousands of clones, roughly nine tenths being singletons. The specimen comprised CD4+ or CD8+ T cells sorted from blood, sampled in a trial of the OX40 agonist ivuxolimab. These receptors came from an adult with an advanced solid tumor such as melanoma, head and neck, liver or kidney cancer.

The chain links TRBV7-6 to TRBJ1-1; 8 bases align to TRBD1. From germline, CDR1 is SGHVS and CDR2 FNYEAQ. V lost 1 base to trimming and J lost 1 base; unmatched junction nucleotides: 8. CDR3 length: 17 amino acids. CDR3 protein: CASSLDQGAVANTEAFF. CDR3 nucleotide sequence: TGTGCCAGCAGCTTAGACCAGGGGGCGGTTGCGAACACTGAAGCTTTCTTT.

The gene calls are TRBV6-6 and TRBJ1-1, with D unresolved. Germline assignment: CDR1 MNHNY and CDR2 SVGAGI (reference sequence). This CDR3 is 11 amino acids long. Trimming took 6 bases from V and 7 from J, leaving 9 bases between them. The DNA of the CDR3 is TGTGCCAGCAGCCCGGGCTATGAAGCTTTCTTT. Its protein product is CASSPGYEAFF.

The chain carries TRBV9 and TRBJ1-5; a possible D gene is TRBD1 (6 bases). Trimming took 3 bases from V and 5 from J, leaving 12 bases between them. The CDR3 spans 14 residues. Germline CDR1 SGDLS, CDR2 YYNGEE. The CDR3 is CASSEYGGHQPQHF. CDR3 coding DNA: TGTGCCAGCAGCGAATACGGGGGCCATCAGCCCCAGCATTTT.

J is TRBJ2-1 and V is TRBV11-2; 8 bases match TRBD2. Looked up from germline, CDR1 is SGHAT and CDR2 is FQNNGV. The length of the CDR3 is 14 residues. Trimming removed 7 bases from V and 1 base from J; junction bases left unmatched: 3. The CDR3 reads CASTSGGSYNEQFF. The CDR3 region has the DNA TGTGCCAGCACCAGCGGGGGTTCCTACAATGAGCAGTTCTTC.

The CDR3, as DNA: TGTGCCAGCAGCTTGGCCAGGCCTGGGGCGGGGGCCAACGTCCTGACTTTC. It codes for CASSLARPGAGANVLTF. The V gene is TRBV5-6, the J gene TRBJ2-6, with D possibly TRBD1 on 5 matching bases. The CDR3 has 17 amino acids. V lost 0 bases and J 4 bases, leaving 14 bases between the germline ends. Germline CDR1 is SGHDT and CDR2 is YYEEEE.

The rearrangement uses TRBV9 and TRBJ1-4; 7 nucleotides line up with TRBD1. The CDR3 is 15 residues long. The trim removed 4 bases at V and 0 bases at J, leaving 3 bases unmatched. The germline gives CDR1 SGDLS, CDR2 YYNGEE. CDR3 DNA: TGTGCCAGCAGCTCTCAGGGGGCAACTAATGAAAAACTGTTTTTT. Translation gives CASSSQGATNEKLFF.

The chain joins TRBV6-1 to TRBJ2-1; no clear D gene. Germline V gives CDR1 MNHNS, CDR2 SASEGT. The CDR3 consists of 12 residues. V was cut by 6 bases and J by 1 base, with 4 bases left in between. The CDR3 loop reads CASRVSYNEQFF. As DNA, the CDR3 is TGTGCCAGCAGGGTGTCCTACAATGAGCAGTTCTTC.

The chain has TRBV2 and TRBJ1-1; 10 positions agree with TRBD1. After removal of 7 bases from V and 0 bases from J, the junction contained 5 bases not matched to a gene. The CDR3 loop spans 15 amino acids. Germline values: CDR1 SNHLY, CDR2 FYNNEI. CDR3 sequence (DNA): TGTGCCAGCACACGGGACAGGGGCTTGAACACTGAAGCTTTCTTT. It specifies CASTRDRGLNTEAFF.

This clone is deemed medium-sized. The chain uses TRBV4-2 and TRBJ2-3; D perhaps matches TRBD2 (5 bases). Trimming left V 0 bases short and J 0 bases short, with 10 bases between. Germline-derived CDR1 and CDR2 are LGHNA and YNFKEQ. This CDR3 spans 16 amino acids. CDR3 sequence (DNA): TGTGCCAGCAGCCAAGATTCGACGGGAAGCACAGATACGCAGTATTTT. Translated: CASSQDSTGSTDTQYF.

V and J are TRBV7-8 and TRBJ1-2; 9 nucleotides align to TRBD1. Germline trimming cut 3 bases from V and 4 bases from J; bases unmatched to any gene: 15. The germline gives CDR1 SGHVS, CDR2 FQNEAQ. The length of the CDR3 is 18 residues. For the CDR3, the DNA is TGTGCCAGCAGCTTTTACCAGACAGGGGGTACCCTACCCTATGGCTACACCTTC. Translating gives CASSFYQTGGTLPYGYTF.

This clone appeared a single time. The chain has TRBV9 and TRBJ1-3; 7 bases are a match to TRBD1. Germline trimming cut 4 bases from V and 0 bases from J; bases unmatched to any gene: 4. CDR1 is SGDLS, CDR2 YYNGEE, per germline. The length of the CDR3 is 15 residues. CDR3 coding DNA: TGTGCCAGCAGCCTACAGGGGAACTCTGGAAACACCATATATTTT. Its protein product is CASSLQGNSGNTIYF.

This clone was seen once. The chain links TRBV4-3 to TRBJ2-1; 9 nucleotides agree with TRBD2. Germline loops: CDR1 LGHNA, CDR2 YSLEER. This CDR3 is built from 18 residues. V lost 0 bases, J lost 3 bases, and 9 bases stayed unmatched. The CDR3 loop reads CASSQDPRREGLYNEQFF. The CDR3 nucleotides are TGCGCCAGCAGCCAAGATCCGCGGCGGGAGGGCCTCTACAATGAGCAGTTCTTC.

The chain links TRBV5-6 to TRBJ2-7; 7 positions match TRBD1. V trimming: 1 base; J trimming: 3 bases; junction bases outside the gene matches: 13. Germline-derived CDR1 and CDR2 are SGHDT and YYEEEE. CDR3 length: 17 residues. CDR3 bases: TGTGCCAGCAGCTTGACGGTCTGGACAGGTGAAAACTACGAGCAGTACTTC. Translated, it gives CASSLTVWTGENYEQYF. The whole variable domain, remainder taken from reference TRBV5-6 and TRBJ2-7, is DAGVTQSPTHLIKTRGQQVTLRCSPKSGHDTVSWYQQALGQGPQFIFQYYEEEERQRGNFPDRFSGHQFPNYSSELNVNALLLGDSALYLCASSLTVWTGENYEQYFGPGTRLTVT.

This clone has a handful of counts. The chain employs TRBV25-1 and TRBJ2-1; TRBD2 aligns across 8 bases. Germline V lookup: CDR1 MGHDK, CDR2 SYGVNS. V shed 6 bases and J 6 bases; nucleotides not matched to a gene: 1. This CDR3 is built from 12 residues. The CDR3 DNA follows: TGTGCCAGCAGACTAGCGGTCAATGAGCAGTTCTTC. It translates to CASRLAVNEQFF.

The chain is built from TRBV5-6 and TRBJ1-5, with 9 bases lining up with TRBD1. Germline V gene sequence: CDR1 SGHDT, CDR2 YYEEEE. The CDR3 is 14 residues long. Trimming at V came to 2 bases and at J to 6 bases, leaving 3 bases not matched to a gene. The CDR3 reads CASSFGTGFQPQHF. The CDR3, as DNA: TGTGCCAGCAGCTTCGGGACAGGGTTTCAGCCCCAGCATTTT.

CDR3 residues: CASSLFPPGGPMLYEQYF. The CDR3 bases are TGTGCCAGCAGTCTATTCCCCCCAGGGGGCCCAATGCTCTACGAGCAGTACTTC. The chain uses TRBV2 and TRBJ2-7, with TRBD1 matching 8 bases. This CDR3 comprises 18 residues. Germline loops: CDR1 SNHLY, CDR2 FYNNEI. V was pared by 5 bases and J by 3 bases, with 18 bases of the junction left unmatched.

The chain joins TRBV6-6 to TRBJ1-5, with D hard to call. This CDR3 contains 13 residues. Trimming took off 2 bases at V and 5 bases at J, with 7 bases between the two ends. From germline, CDR1 is MNHNY and CDR2 SVGAGI (reference sequence). CDR3 residues: CASSYGSYQPQHF. The CDR3 DNA follows: TGTGCCAGCAGTTACGGCAGCTATCAGCCCCAGCATTTT.

The V gene is TRBV19, the J gene TRBJ2-7; TRBD1 might be the D (6 bases). Germline-derived CDR1 and CDR2 are LNHDA and SQIVND (reference sequence). Trimming took 1 base from V and 3 from J, leaving 10 bases between them. The CDR3 extends over 14 amino acids. The chain's CDR3 is CASSIVGDIYEQYF. Here the CDR3 DNA reads TGTGCCAGTAGTATAGTTGGGGACATCTACGAGCAGTACTTC.

The rearrangement joins TRBV28 to TRBJ2-3; possibly TRBD1 for D (5 bases). Germline assignment: CDR1 MDHEN and CDR2 SYDVKM. V was trimmed by 8 bases and J by 4 bases, leaving 16 bases between them. CDR3 size: 14 residues. The CDR3 DNA follows: TGTGCCAGCTGCTACCGTTTGACAGCAGATACGCAGTATTTT. Translating gives CASCYRLTADTQYF.

In regard to this clone: An end of the junction differs from the germline gene, which may be a read error. CDR3 amino acids: CAISSPEEESSF. CDR3 nucleotides: TGTGCCATCAGTAGCCCCGAGGAGGAATCATCCTTC. This chain joins TRBV10-3 and TRBJ1-2; D ambiguous. The CDR3 length is 12 residues. CDR1 and CDR2 (germline): ENHRY, SYGVKD.

Remarks on this clone: One end of the junction fails to match germline, which may point to a read error. The V call is TRBV7-7, the J call TRBJ2-7; D is perhaps TRBD2 (6 bases). The CDR3 length is 16 residues. Germline loops: CDR1 SSHAT, CDR2 FNYEAQ (reference sequence). Written as DNA, the CDR3 is TGTGCTAGCAGCTCAACCATAGCCGGGAGTGGCAACGAGCAGTACTTC. Translated: CASSSTIAGSGNEQYF.

The chain couples TRBV7-9 to TRBJ2-7; the D gene could be TRBD1 or TRBD2 (5 bases each). Germline V gene data show CDR1 as SEHNR and CDR2 as FQNEAQ (reference sequence). Trimming left V 4 bases short and J 1 base short, with 11 bases between. The CDR3 loop spans 14 amino acids. CDR3 bases: TGTGCCAGCAGCTCATCAGGGAGTTCCTACGAGCAGTACTTC. Translation: CASSSSGSSYEQYF.